Below, 17 T cell receptor beta chains from the same sample are listed, as sequenced in a study of blood T cell repertoires in COVID-19. TCRdb's copy holds only in-frame clones and misses some; the assay was immunoSEQ multiplex PCR. The sample yields 55,000 to 70,000 clones, roughly 80% seen once. Source material: peripheral blood. The receptors come from a woman of 80 years or more with acute or convalescent COVID-19.

The CDR3 is CASSDGDQPQHF. Written as DNA, the CDR3 is TGCGCCAGCAGTGACGGGGATCAGCCCCAGCATTTT. The V call is TRBV10-1, the J call TRBJ1-5; no reliable D call. This CDR3 region has 12 residues. V lost 3 bases to trimming and J lost 5 bases, with 5 bases between them. Germline V gene data show CDR1 as WNHNN and CDR2 as SYGVQD (reference sequence).

Written as DNA, the CDR3 is TGTGCCAGCAGCCAGTCATCCTACGAGCAGTACTTC. This codes for CASSQSSYEQYF. The chain employs TRBV3-1 (or the pseudogene TRBV3-2) and TRBJ2-7; no definite D call. This CDR3 has 12 amino acids. V was shortened by 3 bases and J by 1 base, with 4 bases between the two germline ends. Per germline, CDR1 LGHDT and CDR2 YNNKEL (reference sequence).

The chain couples TRBV29-1 to TRBJ1-2; tentative D call: TRBD1 (6 bases). The length of the CDR3 is 13 residues. Trimming removed 5 bases from V and 2 bases from J, with 12 bases in between. Germline CDR1 reads SQVTM; CDR2 reads ANQGSEA. The CDR3 sequence: CSVNREGNYGYTF. DNA for the CDR3: TGCAGCGTTAACAGGGAGGGAAACTATGGCTACACCTTC.

J is TRBJ1-1 and V is TRBV28; D uncertain. Germline loops: CDR1 MDHEN, CDR2 SYDVKM. This CDR3 spans 15 amino acids. Trimming shortened V by 6 bases and J by 0 bases, and 14 bases separated the two germline ends. The CDR3 sequence is CASRAVGNLNTEAFF. The CDR3 coding sequence is TGTGCCAGCAGGGCCGTGGGCAACCTGAACACTGAAGCTTTCTTT.

The rearrangement joins TRBV6-5 to TRBJ1-5, with 7 bases fitting TRBD1. The CDR3 runs to 15 residues. The germline CDR1 and CDR2 sequences are MNHEY and SVGAGI. The ends lost 6 bases at V and 0 bases at J; junction bases unmatched: 5. The CDR3, as DNA: TGTGCCAGCAGGGATGGGACAGATAGCAATCAGCCCCAGCATTTT. This gives the protein CASRDGTDSNQPQHF.

This clone has only a few counts. The rearrangement joins TRBV7-9 to TRBJ1-1; 8 nucleotides line up with TRBD1. This CDR3 is built from 13 residues. Losses at the gene ends were 9 bases for V and 0 bases for J; bases not matched to a gene: 3. Germline V gene lookup returns CDR1 SEHNR and CDR2 FQNEAQ (reference sequence). CDR3 DNA: TGTGCCAGTCAGGGGGCCTTGAACACTGAAGCTTTCTTT. This sequence encodes CASQGALNTEAFF.

The rearrangement uses TRBV7-3 and TRBJ1-4; tentative D call: TRBD1 (6 bases). Germline V gives CDR1 SGHTA, CDR2 FQGTGA. Deletions cut 0 bases from V and 7 bases from J, with 12 bases between. The CDR3 contains 15 residues. As DNA, the CDR3 is TGTGCCAGCAGCTTAACGGGGGCCGAGATTGAAAAACTGTTTTTT. This codes for CASSLTGAEIEKLFF.

This clone was counted between two and nine times. The chain combines TRBV7-6 with TRBJ2-5; tentative D call: TRBD2 (7 bases). V dropped 1 base and J dropped 7 bases, with 13 bases sitting between them. CDR1 and CDR2 from the germline V gene are SGHVS and FNYEAQ. The CDR3 covers 14 residues. The CDR3 spells CASSLEGGAGTQYF. CDR3 in DNA: TGTGCCAGCAGCTTAGAAGGGGGGGCGGGGACCCAGTACTTC.

This clone appeared a single time. V usage is TRBV18 and J usage is TRBJ1-5; 8 bases line up with TRBD1. V shed 5 bases and J 2 bases; nucleotides not matched to a gene: 2. The CDR3 is 14 amino acids. Per the germline V gene, CDR1 is KGHSH and CDR2 is LQKENI. CDR3 DNA: TGTGCCAGCTCAGCGGGACAGGGCAATCAGCCCCAGCATTTT. This translates into CASSAGQGNQPQHF.

J is TRBJ1-6 and V is TRBV10-3; 9 nucleotides align to TRBD1. V trimming: 2 bases; J trimming: 7 bases; junction bases outside the gene matches: 3. From germline, CDR1 is ENHRY and CDR2 SYGVKD. The CDR3 has 15 residues. CDR3 sequence reads: CAISEADRGNSPLHF. The CDR3 bases are TGTGCCATCAGTGAGGCGGACAGGGGAAATTCACCCCTCCACTTT.

This sequence joins TRBV2 and TRBJ2-3; 10 bases match TRBD2. Germline V gene data show CDR1 as SNHLY and CDR2 as FYNNEI. V trimming: 6 bases; J trimming: 6 bases; junction bases outside the gene matches: 6. This CDR3 has 14 residues. DNA for the CDR3: TGTGCCAGCAGGCAAGCGGGGGGGCCGGATACGCAGTATTTT. Translation: CASRQAGGPDTQYF.

This clone has just a few counts. This chain joins TRBV7-9 and TRBJ1-6, with no clear D. CDR3 size: 14 residues. V lost 5 bases and J lost 9, with 14 bases in between. The germline CDR1 and CDR2 sequences are SEHNR and FQNEAQ (reference sequence). CDR3 amino acids: CASSLGPGGSPLHF. DNA of the CDR3: TGTGCCAGCAGCCTCGGCCCCGGAGGTTCACCCCTCCACTTT.

V gene TRBV2 combines with J gene TRBJ1-5; 7 bases line up with TRBD1. This CDR3 is 15 amino acids long. J gave up 3 bases and V 2 bases, and 4 bases lay outside the gene matches. Germline CDR1 reads SNHLY; CDR2 reads FYNNEI. In DNA form, the CDR3 reads TGTGCCAGCAGTGAAAGGGACAGCAACAATCAGCCCCAGCATTTT. Its translation: CASSERDSNNQPQHF.

The rearrangement joins TRBV21-1 to TRBJ1-2. TRBV21-1 is noted as a pseudogene. The CDR3 runs 15 residues. The CDR3 is CASSKMGGVTYGYTF. The CDR3, as DNA: TGTGCCAGCAGCAAAATGGGGGGGGTAACCTATGGCTACACCTTC.

The chain combines TRBV5-5 with TRBJ2-7, with TRBD2 as a possible D gene (5 bases). V was pared by 4 bases and J by 0 bases, with 11 bases between. CDR1 is SGHKS, CDR2 YYEKEE, per germline (reference sequence). The CDR3 sequence is 14 residues long. The chain's CDR3 is CASSRTQGSYEQYF. The CDR3 DNA reads as TGTGCCAGCAGCAGGACTCAAGGCTCCTACGAGCAGTACTTC.

This clone was observed a few times. The chain joins TRBV7-9 to TRBJ2-2; a weak D match, TRBD2 (6 bases). Per the germline V gene, CDR1 is SEHNR and CDR2 is FQNEAQ (reference sequence). The V gene lost 5 bases and the J gene lost 6 bases, with 16 bases spanning the gap. This CDR3 is 15 amino acids long. CDR3 protein: CASSGQGGRPGELFF. The CDR3, as DNA: TGTGCCAGCAGCGGGCAGGGAGGTCGGCCCGGGGAGCTGTTTTTT.

CDR3: CASSVRRGGSEAFF. In DNA form, the CDR3 reads TGTGCCAGCAGTGTTCGCCGGGGGGGATCTGAAGCTTTCTTT. The rearrangement joins TRBV25-1 to TRBJ1-1, with D perhaps TRBD1 (5 bases). Trimming removed 4 bases from V and 6 bases from J, with 15 bases in between. The CDR3 loop spans 14 amino acids. CDR1 and CDR2 from the germline V gene are MGHDK and SYGVNS.